This T cell receptor (beta chain) emerged from a study of T-cell memory formation after mild COVID-19. From the 5' RACE reads, TCRdb called clonotypes with MiXCR, one entry per CDR3 protein. The table lists about 190,000 distinct CDR3 sequences, approximately 16% of them singletons. The CDR3 loop spans 15 amino acids. V was clipped by 0 bases and J by 6 bases, with 14 bases between them. Germline values: CDR1 LGHNA, CDR2 YNFKEQ. This clonotype was picked up many times. Its cognate antigen is unknown. General observations from the study: Of the contracting clones, CD4+ ones lay mainly in CM and EM, and CD8+ ones in EMRA. Memory cells collected pre-infection included some clones that later responded, suggesting cross-reactive memory joined.

The sequence derives from an adult woman who had mild COVID-19 (a few samples of this study predate the infection). Cell type and time point are not known. This sequence joins TRBV4-2 and TRBJ1-2, with D possibly matching TRBD1 (6 bases). Sequenced: PBMCs or a T cell subset sorted from them (not recorded which). The CDR3 protein is CASSQEDSQGDGYTF. In DNA, the CDR3 is TGTGCCAGCAGCCAAGAGGACAGTCAAGGGGATGGCTACACCTTC.